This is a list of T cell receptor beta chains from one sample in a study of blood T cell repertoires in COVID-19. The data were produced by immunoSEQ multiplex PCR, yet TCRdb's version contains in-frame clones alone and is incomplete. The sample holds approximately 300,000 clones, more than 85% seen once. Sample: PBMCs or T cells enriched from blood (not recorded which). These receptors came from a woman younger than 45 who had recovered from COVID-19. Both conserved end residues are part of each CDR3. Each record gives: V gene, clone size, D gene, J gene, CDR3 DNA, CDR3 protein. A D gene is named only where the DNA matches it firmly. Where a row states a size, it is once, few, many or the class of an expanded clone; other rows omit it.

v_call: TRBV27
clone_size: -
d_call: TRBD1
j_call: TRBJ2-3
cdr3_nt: TGTGCCAGCAGTTTATCGCCGCCGAGACAGGGGGCTGCAGATACGCAGTATTTT
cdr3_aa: CASSLSPPRQGAADTQYF

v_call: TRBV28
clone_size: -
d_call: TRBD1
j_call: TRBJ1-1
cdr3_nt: TGTGCCAGCAGTCCAACGGACAGGACCTGGCTTCGAGCTTTCTTT
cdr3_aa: CASSPTDRTWLRAFF

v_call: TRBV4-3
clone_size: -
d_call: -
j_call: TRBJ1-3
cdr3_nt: TGCGCCAGCAGCCAAAAGGGGACTGGAAACACCATATATTTT
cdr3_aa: CASSQKGTGNTIYF

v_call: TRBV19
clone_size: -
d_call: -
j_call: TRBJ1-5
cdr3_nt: TGTGCCAGTAGTGGGACACCCGCCACTTCCCAGCATTTT
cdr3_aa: CASSGTPATSQHF

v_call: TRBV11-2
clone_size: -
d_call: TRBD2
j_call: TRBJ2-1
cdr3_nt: TGTGCCAGCAGTCGGGGGGAGTGGGTGAATGAGCAGTTCTTC
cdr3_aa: CASSRGEWVNEQFF

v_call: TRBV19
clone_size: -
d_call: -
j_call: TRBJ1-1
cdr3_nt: TGTGCCAGTAGTATAGGGCGGAATCAGAACACTGAAGCTTTCTTT
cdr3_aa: CASSIGRNQNTEAFF

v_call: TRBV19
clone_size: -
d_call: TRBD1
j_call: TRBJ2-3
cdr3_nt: TGTGCCAGTAGTTCTAGGGACAGTGACTACACAGATACGCAGTATTTT
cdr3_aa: CASSSRDSDYTDTQYF

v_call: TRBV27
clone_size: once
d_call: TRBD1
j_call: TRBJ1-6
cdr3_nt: TGTGCCAGCAGGGCCCGACAGGGTGTTAATTCACCCCTCCACTTT
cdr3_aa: CASRARQGVNSPLHF

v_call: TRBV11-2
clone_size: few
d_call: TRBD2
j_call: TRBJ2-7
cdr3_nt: TGTGCCAGCAGACTCATTGGGGGGGGATACGAGCAGTACTTC
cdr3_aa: CASRLIGGGYEQYF

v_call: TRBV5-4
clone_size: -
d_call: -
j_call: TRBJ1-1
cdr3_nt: TGTGCCAGCAGCTCTTCAAGGGGCCTTGAAGCTTTCTTT
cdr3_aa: CASSSSRGLEAFF

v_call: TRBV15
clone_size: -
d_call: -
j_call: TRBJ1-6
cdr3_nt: TGTGCCACCAGCAGAGGCCAGGGGAATTCACCCCTCCACTTT
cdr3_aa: CATSRGQGNSPLHF

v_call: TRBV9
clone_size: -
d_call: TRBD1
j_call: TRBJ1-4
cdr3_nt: TGTGCCAGCAGCGTAGGGGGGACAGGGCGAGAAAAACTGTTTTTT
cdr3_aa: CASSVGGTGREKLFF

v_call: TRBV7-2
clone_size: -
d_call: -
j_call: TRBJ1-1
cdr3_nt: TGTGCCAGCACCGACAGATACGGTGAAGCTTTCTTT
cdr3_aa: CASTDRYGEAFF

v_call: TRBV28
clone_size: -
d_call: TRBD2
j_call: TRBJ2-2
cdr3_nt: TGTGCCAGCAACCATATCCCGGGACTAGCGACCGGGGAGCTGTTTTTT
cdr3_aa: CASNHIPGLATGELFF

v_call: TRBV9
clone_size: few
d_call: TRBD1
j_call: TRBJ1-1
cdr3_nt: TGTGCCAGCAGCGTAGCAGTTCTGGGACAGGGACCCGCTGAAGCTTTCTTT
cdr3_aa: CASSVAVLGQGPAEAFF

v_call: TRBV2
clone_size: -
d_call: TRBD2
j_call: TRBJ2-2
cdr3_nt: TGTGCCAGCAGAGTAGGGCGGGGGGACCCGAACACCGGGGAGCTGTTTTTT
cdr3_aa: CASRVGRGDPNTGELFF

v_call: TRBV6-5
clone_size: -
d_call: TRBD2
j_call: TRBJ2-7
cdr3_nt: TGTGCCAGCAGCACGAAACGGGGGGTTACCTACGAGCAGTACTTC
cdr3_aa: CASSTKRGVTYEQYF

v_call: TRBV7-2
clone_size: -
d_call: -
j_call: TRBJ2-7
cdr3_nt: TGTGCCAGCAGCTTAGTCGGCCTGGGAGCGTACGAGCAGTACTTC
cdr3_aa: CASSLVGLGAYEQYF

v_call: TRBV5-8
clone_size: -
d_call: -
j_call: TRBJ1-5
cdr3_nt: TGTGCCAGCAGCTCCCAGGGAGGGGGCAATCAGCCCCAGCATTTT
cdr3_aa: CASSSQGGGNQPQHF

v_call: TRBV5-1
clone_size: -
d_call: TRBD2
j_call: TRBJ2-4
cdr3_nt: TGCGCCAGCAGCTTGGGTGTGACTAGCGGAGTCGGCATTCAGTACTTC
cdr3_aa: CASSLGVTSGVGIQYF

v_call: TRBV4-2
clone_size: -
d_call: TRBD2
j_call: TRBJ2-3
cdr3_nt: TGTGCCAGCAGCCAGGGGACTAGCGGACAAAACACAGATACGCAGTATTTT
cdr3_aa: CASSQGTSGQNTDTQYF

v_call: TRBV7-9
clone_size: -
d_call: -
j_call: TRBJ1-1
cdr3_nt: TGTGCCAGCAGCCCCCCACAGGGAAGTCCGGCCACTGAAGCTTTCTTT
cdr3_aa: CASSPPQGSPATEAFF

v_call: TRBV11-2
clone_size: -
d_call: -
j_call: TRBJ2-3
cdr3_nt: TGTGCCAGCAGCTTAGCAGGGACGGAGGGGGATACGCAGTATTTT
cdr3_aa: CASSLAGTEGDTQYF

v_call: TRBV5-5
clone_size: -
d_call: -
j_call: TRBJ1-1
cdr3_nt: TGTGCCAGCAGCTTTAGACTCCCCCCGGGGACTGAAGCTTTCTTT
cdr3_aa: CASSFRLPPGTEAFF

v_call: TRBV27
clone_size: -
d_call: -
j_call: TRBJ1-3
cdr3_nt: TGTGCCAGCATCAGTGGAAACACCATATATTTT
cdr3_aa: CASISGNTIYF

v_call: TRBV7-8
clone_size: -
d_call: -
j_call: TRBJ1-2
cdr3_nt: TGTGCCAGCAGCTTCACGGGGACTCATGGCTACACCTTC
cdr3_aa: CASSFTGTHGYTF